This passage covers 24 T cell receptor beta chains from one sample sequenced in a study of T-cell reconstitution after alpha-beta-depleted transplantation in children. Preparation of the TCRbeta library was carried out with unique molecular identifiers. Each CDR3 protein is one row after TCRdb ran MiXCR on the PCR reads. Found here are nearly 550,000 distinct CDR3 sequences, roughly 18% of them singletons; the top ten hold 2.5% to 3.5%. The material was PBMCs from the stem cell graft donor, obtained from the stem cell graft. These receptors were obtained from a human donor who donated a stem cell graft to a child with acute lymphoblastic leukemia.

The chain has TRBV6-5 and TRBJ1-1; no clear D. Deletions cut 0 bases from V and 4 bases from J, with 9 bases between. The CDR3 contains 14 residues. Germline-derived CDR1 and CDR2 are MNHEY and SVGAGI. The CDR3 bases are TGTGCCAGCAGTTACTCGAGCGGGAGCACTGAAGCTTTCTTT. Translated, it gives CASSYSSGSTEAFF.

The CDR3 DNA reads as TGCAGTGCTAGCCCAGCGAGAGAGACCCAGTACTTC. This sequence encodes CSASPARETQYF. The V gene is TRBV20-1, the J gene TRBJ2-5; no firm D call. Germline V gene sequence: CDR1 DFQATT, CDR2 SNEGSKA (reference sequence). V was trimmed by 3 bases and J by 4 bases, leaving 9 bases between them. This CDR3 region has 12 residues.

This clonotype has a handful of counts. CDR3 bases: TGCAGCGCCGAGCAGGGGTCCGGGGAGCTGTTTTTT. Translated: CSAEQGSGELFF. The J gene is TRBJ2-2, the V gene TRBV29-1; weak D call: TRBD1 (6 bases). V dropped 7 bases and J dropped 6 bases, with 12 bases sitting between them. The CDR3 contains 12 residues. From germline, CDR1 is SQVTM and CDR2 ANQGSEA.

The chain links TRBV11-2 to TRBJ2-7; no definite D call. The CDR3 length is 13 residues. The V end was cut by 5 bases, the J end by 2 bases, with 10 bases between. Germline loops: CDR1 SGHAT, CDR2 FQNNGV. The CDR3 bases are TGTGCCAGCAGCCAACGGCGAGCCTACGAGCAGTACTTC. Translating gives CASSQRRAYEQYF.

V gene TRBV4-2 combines with J gene TRBJ2-2; no reliable D call. This CDR3 region has 14 residues. CDR1 is LGHNA and CDR2 is YNFKEQ in the germline V gene. V was cut by 0 bases and J by 5 bases, with 7 bases left in between. The CDR3 coding sequence is TGTGCCAGCAGCCAAGATGTGCCAACCGGGGAGCTGTTTTTT. Translated: CASSQDVPTGELFF.

This clonotype was seen a handful of times. The chain carries TRBV6-5 and TRBJ1-5; D ambiguous. There are 14 residues in the CDR3. The germline V and J ends were trimmed by 2 bases and 2 bases, with 7 bases remaining between them. Germline V gene lookup returns CDR1 MNHEY and CDR2 SVGAGI. The CDR3 reads CASSYIGRNQPQHF. In nucleotides, the CDR3 is TGTGCCAGCAGTTACATCGGGCGCAATCAGCCCCAGCATTTT.

The V call is TRBV5-1, the J call TRBJ2-7; 9 bases line up with TRBD1. The V and J ends lost 6 bases and 5 bases, in that order; junction bases with no gene match: 12. The CDR3 is 15 amino acids. Germline V gene sequence: CDR1 SGHRS, CDR2 YFSETQ. The CDR3 DNA reads TGCGCCAGCAAGAGAGGACCGGGACAGGGAAACGAGCAGTACTTC. The encoded protein is CASKRGPGQGNEQYF.

Regarding this clonotype: The junction does not match germline at one end; this may be a read error. The V and J genes are TRBV20-1 and TRBJ2-7; D gene uncertain. The CDR3 runs to 12 residues. Germline V gives CDR1 DFQATT, CDR2 SNEGSKA (reference sequence). CDR3 region: CSARGISYELYF. DNA of the CDR3: TGCAGTGCTAGAGGGATAAGCTACGAGCTGTACTTC.

This clonotype was counted a few times. The V gene is TRBV27, the J gene TRBJ2-3; the match to TRBD1 covers 8 bases. V trimming: 6 bases; J trimming: 2 bases; junction bases outside the gene matches: 7. The length of the CDR3 is 15 residues. Germline V gene sequence: CDR1 MNHEY, CDR2 SMNVEV (reference sequence). CDR3 coding DNA: TGTGCCAGCAGCCTTATGACAGGGGCCACAGATACGCAGTATTTT. Protein product: CASSLMTGATDTQYF.

This clonotype has more than one count but fewer than ten. This chain connects TRBV28 to TRBJ2-2; D not certain. The CDR3 is made up of 14 amino acids. From germline, CDR1 is MDHEN and CDR2 SYDVKM. Between the trimmed V and J ends, which lost 2 bases and 2 bases, there was a span of 6 bases. CDR3 bases: TGTGCCAGCAGTTTACACTATAACACCGGGGAGCTGTTTTTT. Protein: CASSLHYNTGELFF.

CDR3 amino acids: CASSFGGRATEQFF. CDR3 coding DNA: TGTGCCAGCAGCTTCGGCGGGAGGGCCACTGAGCAGTTCTTC. This chain links TRBV5-6 with TRBJ2-1; 9 bases map to TRBD2. V shed 2 bases and J 9 bases; nucleotides not matched to a gene: 6. The CDR3 is made up of 14 amino acids. Germline V gene data show CDR1 as SGHDT and CDR2 as YYEEEE.

V and J are TRBV12-3 or TRBV12-4 and TRBJ2-1, with unresolved D. The CDR3 length is 13 residues. Trimming took 2 bases from V and 10 from J, leaving 12 bases between them. CDR3 sequence reads: CASSLQTSPEQFF. The CDR3 region has the DNA TGTGCCAGCAGTTTACAGACCTCCCCCGAGCAGTTCTTC.

The chain combines TRBV7-3 with TRBJ1-1; D is undetermined. Per germline, CDR1 SGHTA and CDR2 FQGTGA. The V end lost 3 bases, the J end lost 3 bases, and 8 bases lay between the germline ends. The CDR3 extends over 13 amino acids. The CDR3 nucleotides are TGTGCCAGCAGCTTTTACGGGGACACTGAAGCTTTCTTT. It codes for CASSFYGDTEAFF.

This clonotype was counted between two and nine times. The J gene is TRBJ2-3, the V gene TRBV24-1, with TRBD2 identical over 11 bases. The CDR3 consists of 14 residues. Germline CDR1 and CDR2: KGHDR and SFDVKD. J gave up 5 bases and V 6 bases, and 3 bases lay outside the gene matches. Here the CDR3 DNA reads TGTGCCACCAGTCTAGCGGGAGGAGGAGATACGCAGTATTTT. This codes for CATSLAGGGDTQYF.

V and J are TRBV4-1 and TRBJ2-3, with a tentative D call TRBD2 (6 bases). Trimming removed 0 bases from V and 6 bases from J, with 16 bases in between. The CDR3 is 16 residues long. Germline loops: CDR1 MGHRA, CDR2 YSYEKL. The DNA for the CDR3 is TGCGCCAGCAGCCAAGATGCGGCGGGGCCCTTGGATACGCAGTATTTT. This codes for CASSQDAAGPLDTQYF.

A few counts support this clonotype. This chain links TRBV29-1 with TRBJ2-3; the match to TRBD2 covers 7 bases. The CDR3 runs 13 residues. The trim removed 4 bases at V and 2 bases at J, leaving 3 bases unmatched. CDR1 and CDR2 from the germline V gene are SQVTM and ANQGSEA. In DNA form, the CDR3 reads TGCAGCGTTGCGGCGGGAGCCACAGATACGCAGTATTTT. Protein product: CSVAAGATDTQYF.

This clonotype was seen a few times. V is TRBV6-5 and J is TRBJ1-1; 8 bases are a match to TRBD1. V trimming: 6 bases; J trimming: 11 bases; junction bases outside the gene matches: 5. CDR3 length: 11 residues. CDR1 and CDR2 (germline): MNHEY, SVGAGI. In nucleotides, the CDR3 is TGTGCCAGCAGATGGACAGGGCGGGCTTTCTTT. It is translated as CASRWTGRAFF.

The chain recombines TRBV9 with TRBJ1-2; D remains ambiguous. From germline, CDR1 is SGDLS and CDR2 YYNGEE. The ends were cut back, 4 bases at V and 4 bases at J, with 11 bases in the middle. The CDR3 has 13 amino acids. The CDR3, as DNA: TGTGCCAGCAGCAAACTGGATTCCTATGGCTACACCTTC. Translating gives CASSKLDSYGYTF.

This clonotype was counted only a few times. The chain's CDR3 is CASSPLSPRYNEQFF. The DNA for the CDR3 is TGTGCCAGCAGTCCCCTCAGTCCACGCTACAATGAGCAGTTCTTC. This chain joins TRBV6-1 and TRBJ2-1; D ambiguous. There are 15 residues in the CDR3. Between the trimmed V and J ends, which lost 5 bases and 3 bases, there was a span of 14 bases. Germline assignment: CDR1 MNHNS and CDR2 SASEGT.

The gene calls are TRBV4-2 and TRBJ2-7; TRBD1 matches 9 bases. Germline CDR1 and CDR2: LGHNA and YNFKEQ. Germline trimming cut 0 bases from V and 6 bases from J; bases unmatched to any gene: 6. This CDR3 contains 15 residues. CDR3 DNA sequence: TGTGCCAGCAGCCAAGAGGCGGACAGGGGCTTCGAGCAGTACTTC. Its protein is CASSQEADRGFEQYF.

V gene TRBV5-1 combines with J gene TRBJ2-1; TRBD1 or TRBD2 may be the D gene (6 bases each). Trimming took off 3 bases at V and 5 bases at J, with 15 bases between the two ends. This CDR3 region has 15 residues. CDR1 SGHRS and CDR2 YFSETQ come from the germline V gene. The CDR3, as DNA: TGCGCCAGCAGCTCGAGGGGGACTCGGAACAATGAGCAGTTCTTC. Protein: CASSSRGTRNNEQFF.

As to this clonotype: The junction differs from germline at one of its ends, possibly a read error. CDR3 loop: CATVDRLKYKEQFF. The CDR3 DNA follows: TGTGCCACCGTGGACAGACTGAAATACAAAGAGCAGTTCTTC. V usage is TRBV27 and J usage is TRBJ2-1; TRBD1 might be the D (6 bases). Per the germline V gene, CDR1 is MNHEY and CDR2 is SMNVEV (reference sequence). The length of the CDR3 is 14 residues.

This clonotype was observed a few times. The rearrangement joins TRBV9 to TRBJ1-1; D is unresolved. V lost 2 bases, J lost 4 bases, and 12 bases lay in between. The CDR3 has 14 residues. Per the germline V gene, CDR1 is SGDLS and CDR2 is YYNGEE. This CDR3 reads CASSVAGASTEAFF. In nucleotides, the CDR3 is TGTGCCAGCAGCGTTGCAGGCGCCAGCACTGAAGCTTTCTTT.

Here the CDR3 DNA reads TGTGCCAGCAGTCCTCTCAGAGGGGGGCTAACAGATACGCAGTATTTT. Protein: CASSPLRGGLTDTQYF. The chain carries TRBV12-3 or TRBV12-4 and TRBJ2-3; D possibly matches TRBD1 or TRBD2 (6 bases each). V lost 5 bases, J lost 3 bases, and 18 bases lay in between. The CDR3 sequence is 16 residues long.